This passage covers 13 T cell receptor beta chains from one sample sequenced in a study of blood T cell repertoires in COVID-19. Clones were sequenced by immunoSEQ multiplex PCR, and TCRdb holds only the in-frame ones, with some missing. The sample has hundreds of thousands of clones, about 91% seen once; the top ten hold 0.8% to 0.9%. What was sequenced was peripheral blood. The receptors were gathered from a man between 18 and 29 years old with COVID-19, enrolled during active disease.

A word on this clone: Within the sample, other DNA sequences also encode this same CDR3. The gene calls are TRBV6-5 and TRBJ2-1; possible D gene TRBD1, 5 bases. CDR3 length: 15 residues. Trimming left V 5 bases short and J 2 bases short, with 13 bases between. The germline V gene encodes CDR1 MNHEY and CDR2 SVGAGI. CDR3 residues: CASSTDRGPYNEQFF. DNA of the CDR3: TGTGCCAGCAGTACCGACAGAGGTCCCTACAATGAGCAGTTCTTC.

This rearrangement joins TRBV5-1 to TRBJ1-4; D remains unclear. V was pared by 5 bases and J by 10 bases, with 15 bases between. The CDR3 sequence is 13 residues long. Germline CDR1 and CDR2: SGHRS and YFSETQ. For the CDR3, the DNA is TGCGCCAGCAGGCCTCTTTGGGAGGGAAAACTGTTTTTT. The encoded protein is CASRPLWEGKLFF.

The rearrangement uses TRBV6-4 and TRBJ2-6; unclear D gene. Germline V CDR1 and CDR2: MRHNA, SNTAGT. The CDR3 runs 14 residues. V shed 1 base and J shed 1 base, with 2 bases lying between them. The DNA of the CDR3 is TGTGCCAGCAGTGACTTATCTGGGGCCAACGTCCTGACTTTC. Its translation is CASSDLSGANVLTF.

This chain links TRBV11-3 with TRBJ2-2; TRBD2 might be the D (5 bases). Germline V gives CDR1 SGHNT, CDR2 YENEEA. V lost 5 bases to trimming and J lost 7 bases, with 17 bases between them. There are 15 residues in the CDR3. The CDR3: CASSISRSGGGELFF. The CDR3 coding sequence is TGTGCCAGCAGCATTTCACGCTCCGGAGGCGGGGAGCTGTTTTTT.

The chain is built from TRBV27 and TRBJ1-1; 9 nucleotides align to TRBD1. This CDR3 has 14 amino acids. The trim removed 2 bases at V and 11 bases at J, leaving 9 bases unmatched. CDR1 is MNHEY and CDR2 is SMNVEV in the germline V gene (reference sequence). CDR3 coding DNA: TGTGCCAGCAGTTTACATACAGGGGGCGGCGGGGCTTTCTTT. The encoded protein is CASSLHTGGGGAFF.

This chain joins TRBV11-2 and TRBJ1-1, with TRBD1 matching over 8 bases. The V and J ends lost 4 bases and 3 bases, in that order; junction bases with no gene match: 10. Germline V gene data show CDR1 as SGHAT and CDR2 as FQNNGV. CDR3 length: 16 residues. CDR3: CASSSTGQGRDTEAFF. DNA for the CDR3: TGTGCCAGCAGCTCCACCGGACAGGGAAGGGACACTGAAGCTTTCTTT.

This clone was observed a few times. The V and J genes are TRBV6-1 and TRBJ2-2; a possible D gene is TRBD2 (6 bases). Germline V CDR1 and CDR2: MNHNS, SASEGT. V was clipped by 3 bases and J by 4 bases, with 12 bases between them. This CDR3 comprises 15 residues. The CDR3 protein is CASSDLAGPTGELFF. DNA of the CDR3: TGTGCCAGCAGTGATTTGGCGGGGCCCACCGGGGAGCTGTTTTTT.

The rearrangement uses TRBV10-1 and TRBJ1-1; 7 bases match TRBD1. V dropped 5 bases and J dropped 5; count of bases not matched to a gene: 8. The CDR3 runs to 14 residues. CDR1 WNHNN and CDR2 SYGVQD come from the germline V gene (reference sequence). The CDR3 coding sequence is TGCGCCAGCAGTTCGAACAGGGGTGAGACTGAAGCTTTCTTT. Its protein product is CASSSNRGETEAFF.

The V call is TRBV2, the J call TRBJ2-7, with TRBD2 matching over 14 bases. V dropped 6 bases and J dropped 4; count of bases not matched to a gene: 14. The CDR3 is made up of 18 amino acids. The germline V gene encodes CDR1 SNHLY and CDR2 FYNNEI. The CDR3 nucleotides read TGTGCCAGCAGGGCAATTTCCCGACTAGCGGGAGGGCCGTACGAGCAGTACTTC. Residues: CASRAISRLAGGPYEQYF.

V and J are TRBV30 and TRBJ2-7; 11 bases map to TRBD2. The germline gives CDR1 GTSNPN, CDR2 SVGIG (reference sequence). V trimming: 0 bases; J trimming: 3 bases; junction bases outside the gene matches: 4. The CDR3 loop spans 15 amino acids. The CDR3: CAWSVPSGRYYEQYF. The CDR3 bases are TGTGCCTGGAGTGTGCCTAGCGGGAGGTACTACGAGCAGTACTTC.

The chain combines TRBV5-1 with TRBJ2-7; 8 bases are a match to TRBD1. Germline values: CDR1 SGHRS, CDR2 YFSETQ. The junction had 9 bases not matched to a gene; V was cut back by 3 bases and J by 10 bases. This CDR3 contains 13 residues. The CDR3 DNA reads TGCGCCAGCAGCTCACCGGACAGGGACACACAGTACTTC. Translated: CASSSPDRDTQYF.

This clone was counted a few times. The chain couples TRBV6-4 to TRBJ2-5; TRBD2 matches at 14 bases. V lost 0 bases and J lost 4; bases outside the gene matches: 1. The CDR3 spans 16 residues. Looked up from germline, CDR1 is MRHNA and CDR2 is SNTAGT. CDR3: CASSDSTSGGAETQYF. As DNA, the CDR3 is TGTGCCAGCAGTGACTCGACTAGCGGGGGGGCAGAGACCCAGTACTTC.

CDR3 sequence reads: CASSLYQGKETQYF. The CDR3 coding sequence is TGTGCCAGCAGTTTATACCAGGGGAAAGAGACCCAGTACTTC. The chain joins TRBV27 to TRBJ2-5; D perhaps matches TRBD1 (6 bases). CDR1 and CDR2 (germline): MNHEY, SMNVEV (reference sequence). With 1 base removed from V and 3 bases from J, the gap between germline ends came to 9 bases. This CDR3 has 14 residues.